The text below deals with one TCR beta chain. This sample was taken from a study of cytomegalovirus exposure and HLA in healthy donors. The study ran its PCR with 60 Vbeta and 13 Jbeta primers. The repertoire was sequenced with immunoSEQ multiplex PCR; TCRdb's copy has only in-frame clones and lacks some. There are about 99,000 clones in the sample; about 79% occur only once, and less than 3.5% lies in the top ten. The donors comprised healthy bone marrow donors. This clonotype was obtained from a male donor in good health and CMV-seropositive. The sequenced sample was PBMCs.

CDR3 sequence (DNA): TGCGCCAGCAGCTCTCCGGACAGGGAAAGTGGCTACACCTTC. It translates to CASSSPDRESGYTF. The gene calls are TRBV5-1 and TRBJ1-2, with 8 bases matching TRBD1. Germline assignment: CDR1 SGHRS and CDR2 YFSETQ. The CDR3 is 14 residues long. V was pared by 3 bases and J by 7 bases, with 8 bases of the junction left unmatched.